Given below is one TCR beta chain in context. Its target is unknown. Relative to the germline gene, one junction end is altered; a read error may explain this. CDR1 is SGHDT and CDR2 is YYEEEE in the germline V gene. The CDR3 is 12 amino acids. This specimen belongs to a study of tumor and adjacent non-tumor tissue in lung cancer. Study-level information: Patients comprised roughly 12 adenocarcinoma, 2 squamous cell carcinoma and 1 small cell lung cancer. Around 4.2 million productive TCRbeta reads were obtained per sample on average. Notes on the study in general: Tumor TCR diversity, when higher, was linked to shorter survival. Significantly higher TCR diversity was found in tumor than normal lung.

A modified ARM-PCR protocol with three rounds of nested PCR amplified TCRbeta. A single record per CDR3 protein comes from TCRdb applying MiXCR to the multiplex PCR reads. The data show under 100,000 distinct CDR3 sequences, around 70% seen once. This sample's RNA came from whole unsorted tissue. The TCR was taken from a woman aged 65 to 85 with non-small cell lung cancer. The chain employs TRBV5-6 and TRBJ2-7; the D is unclear. Sequencing was carried out using lung tumor tissue. CDR3 in amino acids: CVSSLVPGEQYF. CDR3 in DNA: TGTGTCAGCAGCTTGGTTCCGGGTGAACAGTACTTC.